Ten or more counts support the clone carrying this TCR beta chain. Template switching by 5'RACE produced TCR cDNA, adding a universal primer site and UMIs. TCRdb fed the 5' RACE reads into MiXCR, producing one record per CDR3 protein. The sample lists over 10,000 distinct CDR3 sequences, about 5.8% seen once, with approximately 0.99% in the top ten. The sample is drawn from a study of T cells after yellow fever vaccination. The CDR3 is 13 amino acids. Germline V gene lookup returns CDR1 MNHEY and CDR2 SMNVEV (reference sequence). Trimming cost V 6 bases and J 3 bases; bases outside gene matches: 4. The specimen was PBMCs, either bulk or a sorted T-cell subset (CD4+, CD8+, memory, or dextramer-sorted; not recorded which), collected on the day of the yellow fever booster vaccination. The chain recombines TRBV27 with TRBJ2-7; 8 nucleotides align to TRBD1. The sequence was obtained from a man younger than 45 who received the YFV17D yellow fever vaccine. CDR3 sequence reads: CASSRTGSYEQYF. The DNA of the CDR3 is TGTGCCAGCAGCAGGACAGGGAGCTACGAGCAGTACTTC.